This TCR beta chain was profiled in a study of T cells in Graves' hyperthyroidism and ophthalmopathy. Study overall: Upon initial diagnosis and before any treatment, peripheral blood was collected. Study results and caveats: Before onset, ophthalmopathy was predicted by the model a median roughly 6.8 months earlier. Appearing also in blood were most of the thyroid clonotypes expanded above 0.001.

As to this clonotype: Its cognate antigen is unknown.

CDR3 length: 13 residues. Germline values: CDR1 LGHDT, CDR2 YNNKEL (reference sequence). V lost 0 bases, J lost 11 bases, and 11 bases lay in between. Amplified TCR beta CDR3 regions came from RNA transcripts. RT-PCR in the first round (using the HTBI primer set) targeted the TCR CDR3. TCRdb analysed the multiplex PCR reads with MiXCR anew, one entry per CDR3 protein. The sample has 310,000 or so distinct CDR3 sequences, about a sixth seen once; the top ten hold about 50%. What was sequenced was blood. This chain uses TRBV3-1 with TRBJ2-1; D may be TRBD1 or TRBD2 (5 bases each). The receptor was isolated from an older woman with Graves' ophthalmopathy. DNA for the CDR3: TGTGCCAGCAGCCAAGATCGGGGCTTAAAGCAGTTCTTC. Protein: CASSQDRGLKQFF.